The entry below gives a single T cell receptor beta chain sequence along with its context. This sample is part of a study of CD8+ T cells in alopecia areata. Investigators isolated RNA and reverse transcribed it into cDNA to act as the sequencing template. Only in-frame clones appear in the TCRdb table, and some are missing; sequencing was by immunoSEQ multiplex PCR. The table records 200,000 to 250,000 clones, under 70% of them present only once. The CDR3 loop spans 15 amino acids. V shed 5 bases and J shed 0 bases, with 14 bases lying between them. The germline V gene has CDR1 SQVTM and CDR2 ANQGSEA.

The input for sequencing was CD4+ T cells sorted from blood, taken at week 0. The chain joins TRBV29-1 to TRBJ2-1; D remains unclear. The clonotype originates from a human donor with alopecia areata. CDR3: CSVRTELLSYNEQFF. In DNA form, the CDR3 reads TGCAGCGTTCGGACGGAATTACTCTCCTACAATGAGCAGTTCTTC.